Described below is a single T cell receptor (beta chain) sequence and its context. The assay was immunoSEQ multiplex PCR, and TCRdb's table has in-frame clones only and misses some. The repertoire includes 100,000 to 150,000 clones, under 95% of them detected once, and approximately 6.2% sits in the top ten. This sample was taken from a study of T cell changes during pregnancy in multiple sclerosis. Germline V gene lookup returns CDR1 SGHVS and CDR2 FQNEAQ. The V and J ends lost 1 base and 0 bases, in that order; junction bases with no gene match: 12. CDR3 length: 18 amino acids. This chain uses TRBV7-8 with TRBJ2-7; 7 bases fit TRBD1. Sequenced material: peripheral blood, taken before pregnancy. The sequence came from a female donor with multiple sclerosis, enrolled in a pregnancy study. CDR3 bases: TGTGCCAGCAGCTTAGGAGGGGGCCAGGGGTCGAGCTCCTACGAGCAGTACTTC. This sequence encodes CASSLGGGQGSSSYEQYF. The full variable domain, in which reference TRBV7-8 and TRBJ2-7 provide the parts outside the CDR3, is GAGVSQSPRYKVAKRGQDVALRCDPISGHVSLFWYQQALGQGPEFLTYFQNEAQLDKSGLPSDRFFAERPEGSVSTLKIQRTQQEDSAVYLCASSLGGGQGSSSYEQYFGPGTRLTVT.